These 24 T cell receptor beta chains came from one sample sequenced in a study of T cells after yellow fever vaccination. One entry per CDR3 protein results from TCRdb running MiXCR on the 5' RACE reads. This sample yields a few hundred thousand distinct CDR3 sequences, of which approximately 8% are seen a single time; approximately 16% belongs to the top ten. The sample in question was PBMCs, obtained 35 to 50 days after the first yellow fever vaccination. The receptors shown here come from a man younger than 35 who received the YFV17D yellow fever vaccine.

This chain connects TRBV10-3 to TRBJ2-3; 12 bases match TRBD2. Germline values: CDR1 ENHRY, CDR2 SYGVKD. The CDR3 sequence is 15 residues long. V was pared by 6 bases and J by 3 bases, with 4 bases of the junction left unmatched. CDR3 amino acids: CAIRGLAGPTDTQYF. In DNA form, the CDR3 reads TGTGCCATCAGAGGACTAGCGGGACCGACAGATACGCAGTATTTT.

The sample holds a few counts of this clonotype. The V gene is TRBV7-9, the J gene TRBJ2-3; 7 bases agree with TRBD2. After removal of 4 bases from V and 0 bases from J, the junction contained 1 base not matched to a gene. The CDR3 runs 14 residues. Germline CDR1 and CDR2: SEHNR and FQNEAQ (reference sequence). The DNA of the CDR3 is TGTGCCAGCAGCTGGGAGGGTAGCACAGATACGCAGTATTTT. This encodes CASSWEGSTDTQYF. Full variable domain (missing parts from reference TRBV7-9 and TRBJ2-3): DTGVSQNPRHKITKRGQNVTFRCDPISEHNRLYWYRQTLGQGPEFLTYFQNEAQLEKSRLLSDRFSAERPKGSFSTLEIQRTEQGDSAMYLCASSWEGSTDTQYFGPGTRLTVL.

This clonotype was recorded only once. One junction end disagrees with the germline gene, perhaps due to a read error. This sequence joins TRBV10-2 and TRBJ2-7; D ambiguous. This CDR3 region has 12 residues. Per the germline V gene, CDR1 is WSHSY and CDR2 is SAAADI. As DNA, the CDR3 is TGCGCCAGCAGTGAGTTGGATTACGGGCAGTACTTC. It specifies CASSELDYGQYF.

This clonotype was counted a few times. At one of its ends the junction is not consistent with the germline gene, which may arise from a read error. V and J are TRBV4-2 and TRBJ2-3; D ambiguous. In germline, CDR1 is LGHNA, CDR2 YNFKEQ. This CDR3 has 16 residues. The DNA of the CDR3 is TGTGCCAGCAGCCAGTACGTTGCTAGGTCCACAAATACGCAGTATTTT. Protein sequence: CASSQYVARSTNTQYF.

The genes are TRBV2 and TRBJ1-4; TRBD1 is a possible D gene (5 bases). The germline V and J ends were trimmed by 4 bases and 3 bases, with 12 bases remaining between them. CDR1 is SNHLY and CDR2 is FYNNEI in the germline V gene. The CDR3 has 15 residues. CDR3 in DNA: TGTGCCAGCAGTGCAGACATGGGGGCTAATGAAAAACTGTTTTTT. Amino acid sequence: CASSADMGANEKLFF.

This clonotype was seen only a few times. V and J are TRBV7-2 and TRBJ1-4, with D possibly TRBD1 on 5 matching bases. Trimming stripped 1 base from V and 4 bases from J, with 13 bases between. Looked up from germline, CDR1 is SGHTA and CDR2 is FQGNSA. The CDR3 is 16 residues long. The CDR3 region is CASSLGAGRINEKLFF. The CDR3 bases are TGTGCCAGCAGCTTAGGGGCAGGGAGAATTAATGAAAAACTGTTTTTT.

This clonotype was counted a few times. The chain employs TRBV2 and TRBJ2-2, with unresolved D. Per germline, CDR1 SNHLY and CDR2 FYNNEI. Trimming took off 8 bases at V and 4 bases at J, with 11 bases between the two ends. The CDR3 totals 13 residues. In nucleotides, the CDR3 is TGTGCCAGCGTTAAGGTGGCCACCGGGGAGCTGTTTTTT. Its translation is CASVKVATGELFF.

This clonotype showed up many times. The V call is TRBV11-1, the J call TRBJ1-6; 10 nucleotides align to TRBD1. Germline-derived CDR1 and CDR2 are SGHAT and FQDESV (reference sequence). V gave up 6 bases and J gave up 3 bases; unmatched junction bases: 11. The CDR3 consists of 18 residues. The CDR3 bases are TGTGCCAGCAGTCGGAGACAGGGGGCTCACCTCTATAATTCACCCCTCCACTTT. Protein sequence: CASSRRQGAHLYNSPLHF.

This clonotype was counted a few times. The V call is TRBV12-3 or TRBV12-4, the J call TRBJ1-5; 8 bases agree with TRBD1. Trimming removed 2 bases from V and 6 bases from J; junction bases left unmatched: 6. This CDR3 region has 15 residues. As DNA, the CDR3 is TGTGCCAGCAGTTTAAATTCAGGGGGCGGTCAGCCCCAGCATTTT. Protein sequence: CASSLNSGGGQPQHF.

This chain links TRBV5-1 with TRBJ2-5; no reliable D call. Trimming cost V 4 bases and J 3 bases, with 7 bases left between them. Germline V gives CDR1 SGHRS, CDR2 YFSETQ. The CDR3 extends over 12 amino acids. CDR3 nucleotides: TGCGCCAGCAGCATACAGAAAGAGACCCAGTACTTC. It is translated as CASSIQKETQYF.

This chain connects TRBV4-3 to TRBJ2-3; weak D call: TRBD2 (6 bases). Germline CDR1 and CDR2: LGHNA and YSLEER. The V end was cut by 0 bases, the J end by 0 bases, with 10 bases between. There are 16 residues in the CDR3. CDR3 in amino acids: CASSQEIGGSTDTQYF. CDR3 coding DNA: TGCGCCAGCAGCCAAGAGATTGGGGGGAGCACAGATACGCAGTATTTT.

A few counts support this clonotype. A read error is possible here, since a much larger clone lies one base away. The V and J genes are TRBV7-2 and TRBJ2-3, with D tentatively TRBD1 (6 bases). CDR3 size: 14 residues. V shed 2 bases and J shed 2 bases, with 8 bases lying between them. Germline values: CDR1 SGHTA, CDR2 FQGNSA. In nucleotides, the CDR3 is TGTGCCAGCAGCTTAATGGGGGCCACAGATACGCAGTATTTT. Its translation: CASSLMGATDTQYF. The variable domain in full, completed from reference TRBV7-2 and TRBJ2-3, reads GAGVSQSPSNKVTEKGKDVELRCDPISGHTALYWYRQSLGQGLEFLIYFQGNSAPDKSGLPSDRFSAERTGGSVSTLTIQRTQQEDSAVYLCASSLMGATDTQYFGPGTRLTVL.

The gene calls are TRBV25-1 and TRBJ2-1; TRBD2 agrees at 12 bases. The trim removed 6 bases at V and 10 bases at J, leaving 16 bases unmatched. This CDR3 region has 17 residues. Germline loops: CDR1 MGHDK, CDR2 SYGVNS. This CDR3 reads CASRENSSGGAKSEQFF. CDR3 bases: TGTGCCAGCAGAGAAAACTCTAGCGGGGGGGCCAAGTCCGAGCAGTTCTTC.

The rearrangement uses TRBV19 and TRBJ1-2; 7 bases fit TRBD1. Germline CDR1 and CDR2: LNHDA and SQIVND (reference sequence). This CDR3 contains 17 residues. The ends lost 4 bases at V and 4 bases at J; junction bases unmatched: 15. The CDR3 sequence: CASSTYRGRVSFYGYTF. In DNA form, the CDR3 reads TGTGCCAGTAGTACCTACAGGGGCCGGGTTTCGTTCTATGGCTACACCTTC. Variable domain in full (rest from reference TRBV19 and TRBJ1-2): DGGITQSPKYLFRKEGQNVTLSCEQNLNHDAMYWYRQDPGQGLRLIYYSQIVNDFQKGDIAEGYSVSREKKESFPLTVTSAQKNPTAFYLCASSTYRGRVSFYGYTFGSGTRLTVV.

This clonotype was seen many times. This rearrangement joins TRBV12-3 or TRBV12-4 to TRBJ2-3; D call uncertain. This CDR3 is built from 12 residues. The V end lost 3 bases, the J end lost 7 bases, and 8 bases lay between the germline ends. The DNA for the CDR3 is TGTGCCAGCAGTTTTGGTGGGAATACGCAGTATTTT. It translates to CASSFGGNTQYF.

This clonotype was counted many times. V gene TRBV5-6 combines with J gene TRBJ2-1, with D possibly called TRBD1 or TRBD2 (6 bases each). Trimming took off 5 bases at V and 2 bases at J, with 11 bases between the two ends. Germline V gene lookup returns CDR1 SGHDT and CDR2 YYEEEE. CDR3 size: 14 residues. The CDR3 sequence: CASSKGGPYNEQFF. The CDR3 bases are TGTGCCAGCAGTAAGGGGGGCCCCTACAATGAGCAGTTCTTC.

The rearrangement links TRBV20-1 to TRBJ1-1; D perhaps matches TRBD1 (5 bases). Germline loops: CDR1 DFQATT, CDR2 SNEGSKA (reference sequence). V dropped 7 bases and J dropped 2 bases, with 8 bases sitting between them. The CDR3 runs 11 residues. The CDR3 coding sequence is TGCAGTGGGGGCCGTAACACTGAAGCTTTCTTT. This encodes CSGGRNTEAFF.

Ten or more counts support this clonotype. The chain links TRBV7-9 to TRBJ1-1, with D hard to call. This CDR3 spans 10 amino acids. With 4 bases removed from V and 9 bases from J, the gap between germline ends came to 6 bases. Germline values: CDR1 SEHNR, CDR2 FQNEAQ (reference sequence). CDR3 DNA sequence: TGTGCCAGCAGCTCAGAACAAGCTTTCTTT. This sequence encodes CASSSEQAFF.

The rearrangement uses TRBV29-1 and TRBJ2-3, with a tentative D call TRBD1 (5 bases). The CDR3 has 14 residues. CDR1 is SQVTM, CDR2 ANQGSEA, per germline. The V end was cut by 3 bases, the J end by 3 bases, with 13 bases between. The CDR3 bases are TGCAGCGTTGACGACAGCATCTCAACAGATACGCAGTATTTT. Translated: CSVDDSISTDTQYF.

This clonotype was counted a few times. The CDR3: CASSDGQPNSPLHF. CDR3 DNA sequence: TGCGCCAGCAGCGATGGACAGCCTAATTCACCCCTCCACTTT. This sequence joins TRBV5-1 and TRBJ1-6; TRBD1 might be the D (6 bases). Germline loops: CDR1 SGHRS, CDR2 YFSETQ. V dropped 4 bases and J dropped 6 bases, with 11 bases sitting between them. The CDR3 totals 14 residues.

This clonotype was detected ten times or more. The CDR3 here is CASSRTGTGGDEQFF. CDR3 coding DNA: TGTGCCAGCAGTCGTACCGGGACAGGGGGCGATGAGCAGTTCTTC. V and J are TRBV6-1 and TRBJ2-1, with 12 bases identical to TRBD1. The length of the CDR3 is 15 residues. J gave up 8 bases and V 5 bases, and 7 bases lay outside the gene matches. The germline CDR1 and CDR2 sequences are MNHNS and SASEGT.

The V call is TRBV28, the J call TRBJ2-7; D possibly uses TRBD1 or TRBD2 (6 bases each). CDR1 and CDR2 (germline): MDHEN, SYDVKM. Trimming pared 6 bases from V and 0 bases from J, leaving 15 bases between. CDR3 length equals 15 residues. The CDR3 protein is CASSSGAPSSYEQYV. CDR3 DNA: TGTGCCAGCAGCTCGGGGGCTCCAAGCTCCTACGAGCAGTACGTC.

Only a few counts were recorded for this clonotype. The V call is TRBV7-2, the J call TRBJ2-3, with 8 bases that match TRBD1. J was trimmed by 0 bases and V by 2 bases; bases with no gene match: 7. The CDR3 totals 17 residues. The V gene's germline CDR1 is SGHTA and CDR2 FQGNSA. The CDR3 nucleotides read TGTGCCAGCAGCTTACAACAGGGGGTGTTGAGCACAGATACGCAGTATTTT. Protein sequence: CASSLQQGVLSTDTQYF.

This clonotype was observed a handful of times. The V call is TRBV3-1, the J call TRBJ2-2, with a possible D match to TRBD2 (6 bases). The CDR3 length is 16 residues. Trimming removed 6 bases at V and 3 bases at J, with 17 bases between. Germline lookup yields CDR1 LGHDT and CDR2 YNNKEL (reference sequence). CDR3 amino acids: CASRLRGGTYTGELFF. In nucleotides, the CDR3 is TGTGCCAGCAGACTACGGGGCGGGACCTACACCGGGGAGCTGTTTTTT.